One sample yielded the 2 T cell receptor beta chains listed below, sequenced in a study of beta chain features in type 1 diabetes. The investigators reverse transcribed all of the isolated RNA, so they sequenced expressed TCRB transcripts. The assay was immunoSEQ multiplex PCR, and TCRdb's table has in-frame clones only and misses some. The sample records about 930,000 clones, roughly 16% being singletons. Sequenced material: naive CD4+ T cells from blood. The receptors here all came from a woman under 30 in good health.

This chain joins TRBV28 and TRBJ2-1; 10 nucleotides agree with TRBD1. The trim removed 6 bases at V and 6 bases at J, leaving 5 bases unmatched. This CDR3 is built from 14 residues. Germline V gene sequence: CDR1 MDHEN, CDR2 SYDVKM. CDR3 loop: CASSRWDRGNEQFF. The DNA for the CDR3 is TGTGCCAGCAGCCGGTGGGACAGGGGCAATGAGCAGTTCTTC.

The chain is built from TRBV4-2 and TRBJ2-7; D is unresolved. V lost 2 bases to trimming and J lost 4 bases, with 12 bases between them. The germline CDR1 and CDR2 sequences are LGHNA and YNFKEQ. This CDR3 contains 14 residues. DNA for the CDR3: TGTGCCAGCAGCCAATCAACCTACCCTTACGAGCAGTACTTC. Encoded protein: CASSQSTYPYEQYF.